This T cell receptor (beta chain) emerged from a study of low-dose radiotherapy and immunotherapy resistance in tumors. The V end was cut by 1 base, the J end by 5 bases, with 18 bases between. The CDR3 is 16 amino acids. Germline loops: CDR1 SGHNT, CDR2 YYREEE (reference sequence). This clonotype showed up just a few times. TRAV- and TRBV-specific primers were used for first-strand cDNA, which covered alpha and beta chains. Using a constant-region primer together with a V-primer adapter, TCRs were subjected to 20 PCR cycles of amplification. TCRdb re-called the reads with MiXCR, one entry per CDR3 protein. The sample includes approximately 11,000 distinct CDR3 sequences, 51% seen only once; the top ten take roughly 7.3%.

The chain combines TRBV5-4 with TRBJ1-1; D is perhaps TRBD1 (5 bases). The receptor's source is a human donor with advanced metastatic prostate, ovarian, gallbladder or colorectal cancer (not recorded which). This table probably holds off-target reads from a library built for another chain. CDR3 in amino acids: CASSLPHTVRGTEAFF. Written as DNA, the CDR3 is TGTGCCAGCAGCTTGCCCCACACAGTCCGGGGGACTGAAGCTTTCTTT.